This T cell receptor (beta chain) was retrieved from a study of cytomegalovirus exposure and HLA in healthy donors. Study summary: Earlier work reported 100 million to 130 million unique TCR beta sequences from 150 million to 200 million T cells.

PCR primers comprised 60 Vbeta and 13 Jbeta primers. The table came from immunoSEQ multiplex PCR; TCRdb's copy has only in-frame clones and leaves some out. The sample carries 150,000 to 200,000 clones, 75% to 85% recorded once. As regards this clone: Its antigen is unidentified. The sample holds other DNA sequences that translate to the same CDR3.

Study-level findings and limits: Rarity characterized most TCR sequences, yet some public TCRs appeared in many donors.

The ends were cut back, 4 bases at V and 0 bases at J, with 10 bases in the middle. There are 14 residues in the CDR3. The germline CDR1 and CDR2 sequences are SGHTA and FQGNSA. The specimen sequenced was PBMCs. The TCR comes from a woman aged 50 to 65 in good health and CMV-seronegative. This chain links TRBV7-2 with TRBJ2-7; D unclear. DNA for the CDR3: TGTGCCAGCAGCTCTCAGACTGTCTCCTACGAGCAGTACTTC. Amino acids: CASSSQTVSYEQYF.